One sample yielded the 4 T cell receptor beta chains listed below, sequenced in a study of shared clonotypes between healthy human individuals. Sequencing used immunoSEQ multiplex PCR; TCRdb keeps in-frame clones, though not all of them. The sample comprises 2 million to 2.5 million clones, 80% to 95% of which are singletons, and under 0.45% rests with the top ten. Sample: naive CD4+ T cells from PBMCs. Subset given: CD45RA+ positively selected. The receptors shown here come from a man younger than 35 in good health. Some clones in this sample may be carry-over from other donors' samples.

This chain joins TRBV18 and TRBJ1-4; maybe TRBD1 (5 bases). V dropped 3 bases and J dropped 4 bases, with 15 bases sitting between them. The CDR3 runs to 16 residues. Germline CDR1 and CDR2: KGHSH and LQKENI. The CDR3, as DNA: TGTGCCAGCTCACCGGCCAGGGTGGGCCTTAATGAAAAACTGTTTTTT. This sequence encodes CASSPARVGLNEKLFF. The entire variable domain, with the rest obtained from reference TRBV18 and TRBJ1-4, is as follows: NAGVMQNPRHLVRRRGQEARLRCSPMKGHSHVYWYRQLPEEGLKFMVYLQKENIIDESGMPKERFSAEFPKEGPSILRIQQVVRGDSAAYFCASSPARVGLNEKLFFGSGTQLSVL.

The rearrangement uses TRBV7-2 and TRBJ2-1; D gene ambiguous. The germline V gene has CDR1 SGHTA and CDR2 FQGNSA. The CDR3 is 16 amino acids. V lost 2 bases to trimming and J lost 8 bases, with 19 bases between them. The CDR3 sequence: CASSLFVAGISDEQFF. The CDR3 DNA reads TGTGCCAGCAGCTTATTCGTTGCAGGAATCTCGGATGAGCAGTTCTTC. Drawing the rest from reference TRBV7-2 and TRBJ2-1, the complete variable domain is GAGVSQSPSNKVTEKGKDVELRCDPISGHTALYWYRQSLGQGLEFLIYFQGNSAPDKSGLPSDRFSAERTGGSVSTLTIQRTQQEDSAVYLCASSLFVAGISDEQFFGPGTRLTVL.

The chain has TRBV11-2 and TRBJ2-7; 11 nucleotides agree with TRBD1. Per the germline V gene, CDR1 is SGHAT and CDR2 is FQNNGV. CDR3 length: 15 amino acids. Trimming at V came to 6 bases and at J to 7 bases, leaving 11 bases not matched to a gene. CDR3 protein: CASSGRDRGSGEQYF. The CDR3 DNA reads TGTGCCAGCAGTGGGCGGGACAGGGGGTCGGGTGAGCAGTACTTC.

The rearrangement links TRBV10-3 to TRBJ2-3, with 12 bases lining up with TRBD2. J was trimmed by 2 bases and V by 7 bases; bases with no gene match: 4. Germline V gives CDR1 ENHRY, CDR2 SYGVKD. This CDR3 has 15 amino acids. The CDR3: CAITRLAGATDTQYF. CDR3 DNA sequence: TGTGCCATCACCAGACTAGCGGGAGCCACAGATACGCAGTATTTT.